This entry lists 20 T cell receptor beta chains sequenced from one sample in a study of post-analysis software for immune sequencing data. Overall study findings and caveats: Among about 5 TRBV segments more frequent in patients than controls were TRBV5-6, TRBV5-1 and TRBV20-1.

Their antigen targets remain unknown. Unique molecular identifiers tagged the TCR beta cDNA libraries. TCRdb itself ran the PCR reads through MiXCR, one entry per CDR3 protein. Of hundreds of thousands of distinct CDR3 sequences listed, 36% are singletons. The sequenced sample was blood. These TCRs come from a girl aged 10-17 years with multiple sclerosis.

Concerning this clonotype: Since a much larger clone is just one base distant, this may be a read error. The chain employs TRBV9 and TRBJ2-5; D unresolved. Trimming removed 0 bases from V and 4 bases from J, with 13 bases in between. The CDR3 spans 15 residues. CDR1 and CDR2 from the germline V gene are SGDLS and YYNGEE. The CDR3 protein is CASSVGPGQRETQYF. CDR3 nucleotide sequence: TGTGCCAGCAGCGTAGGGCCCGGGCAGCGAGAGACCCAGTACTTC. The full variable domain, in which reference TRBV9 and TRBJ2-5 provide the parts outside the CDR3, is DSGVTQTPKHLITATGQRVTLRCSPRSGDLSVYWYQQSLDQGLQFLIQYYNGEERAKGNILERFSAQQFPDLHSELNLSSLELGDSALYFCASSVGPGQRETQYFGPGTRLLVL.

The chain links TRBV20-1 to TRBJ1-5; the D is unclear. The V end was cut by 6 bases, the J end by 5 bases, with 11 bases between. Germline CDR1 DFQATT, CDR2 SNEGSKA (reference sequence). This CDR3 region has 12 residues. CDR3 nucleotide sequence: TGCAGTGCCATGGACGGCGATCAGCCCCAGCATTTT. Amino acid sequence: CSAMDGDQPQHF.

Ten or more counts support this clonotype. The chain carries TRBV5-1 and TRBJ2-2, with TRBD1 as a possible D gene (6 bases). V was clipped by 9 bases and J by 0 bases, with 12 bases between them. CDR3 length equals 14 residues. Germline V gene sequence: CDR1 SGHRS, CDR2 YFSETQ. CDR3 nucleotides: TGCGCCACCAGACAGGAGTCGAACACCGGGGAGCTGTTTTTT. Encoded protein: CATRQESNTGELFF.

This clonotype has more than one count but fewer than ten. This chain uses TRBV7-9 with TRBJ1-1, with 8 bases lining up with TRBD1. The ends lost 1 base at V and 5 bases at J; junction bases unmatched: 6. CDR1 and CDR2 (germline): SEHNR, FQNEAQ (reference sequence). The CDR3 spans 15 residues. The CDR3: CASSLVQGAGTEAFF. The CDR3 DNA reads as TGTGCCAGCAGCTTAGTTCAGGGGGCGGGTACTGAAGCTTTCTTT.

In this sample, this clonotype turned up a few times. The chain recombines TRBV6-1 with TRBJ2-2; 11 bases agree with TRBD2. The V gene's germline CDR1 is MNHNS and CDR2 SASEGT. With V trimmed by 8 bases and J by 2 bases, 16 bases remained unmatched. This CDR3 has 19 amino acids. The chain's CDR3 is CASRRKTSGTAVNTGELFF. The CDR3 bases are TGTGCCAGCCGACGAAAGACTAGCGGGACAGCGGTTAACACCGGGGAGCTGTTTTTT.

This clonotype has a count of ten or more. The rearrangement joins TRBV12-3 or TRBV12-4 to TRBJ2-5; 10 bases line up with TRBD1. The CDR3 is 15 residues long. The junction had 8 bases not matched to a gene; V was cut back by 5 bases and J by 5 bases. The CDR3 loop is CASSPSTGGSETQYF. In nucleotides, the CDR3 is TGTGCCAGCAGTCCGTCGACAGGGGGCTCGGAGACCCAGTACTTC.

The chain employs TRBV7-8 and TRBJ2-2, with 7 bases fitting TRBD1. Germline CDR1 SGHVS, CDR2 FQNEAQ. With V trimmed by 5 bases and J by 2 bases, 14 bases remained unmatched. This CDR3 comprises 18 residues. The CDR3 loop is CASSRHLPGQSNTGELFF. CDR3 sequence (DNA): TGTGCCAGCAGCCGCCATCTTCCGGGACAGAGTAACACCGGGGAGCTGTTTTTT.

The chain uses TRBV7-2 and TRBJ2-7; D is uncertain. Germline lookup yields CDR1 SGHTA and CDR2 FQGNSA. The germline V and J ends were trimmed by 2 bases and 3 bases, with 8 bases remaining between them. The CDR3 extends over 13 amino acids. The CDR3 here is CASSLTENYEQYF. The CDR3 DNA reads TGTGCCAGCAGCTTAACGGAGAACTACGAGCAGTACTTC.

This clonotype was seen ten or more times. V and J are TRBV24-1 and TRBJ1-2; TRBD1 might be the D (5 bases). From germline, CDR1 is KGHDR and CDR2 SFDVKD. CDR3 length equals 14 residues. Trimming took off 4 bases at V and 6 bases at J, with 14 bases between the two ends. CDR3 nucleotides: TGTGCCACCAGTGACCGGGGCCGGAGGGATGGCTACACCTTC. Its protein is CATSDRGRRDGYTF.

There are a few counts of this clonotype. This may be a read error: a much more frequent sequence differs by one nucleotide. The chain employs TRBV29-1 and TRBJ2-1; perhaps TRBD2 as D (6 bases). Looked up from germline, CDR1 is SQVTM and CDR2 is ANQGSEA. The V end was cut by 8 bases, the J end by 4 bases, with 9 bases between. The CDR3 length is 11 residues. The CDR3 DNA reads TGCAGCACGGAGGGGTACAATGAGCAGTTCTTC. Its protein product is CSTEGYNEQFF.

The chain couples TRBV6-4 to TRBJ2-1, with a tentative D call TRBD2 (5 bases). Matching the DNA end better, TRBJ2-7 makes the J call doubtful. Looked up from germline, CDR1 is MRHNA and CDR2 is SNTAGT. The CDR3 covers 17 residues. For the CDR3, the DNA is TGTGCCAGGCTATATAGACGTAAACAACTAGTGGCCAATGAGCAGTACTTC. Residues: CARLYRRKQLVANEQYF.

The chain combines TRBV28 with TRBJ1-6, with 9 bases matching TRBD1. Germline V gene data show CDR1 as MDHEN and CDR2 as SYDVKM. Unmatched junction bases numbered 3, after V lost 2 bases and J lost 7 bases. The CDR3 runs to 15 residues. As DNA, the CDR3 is TGTGCCAGCAGTTTAGGAGGACAGGGGAATTCACCCCTCCACTTT. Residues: CASSLGGQGNSPLHF.

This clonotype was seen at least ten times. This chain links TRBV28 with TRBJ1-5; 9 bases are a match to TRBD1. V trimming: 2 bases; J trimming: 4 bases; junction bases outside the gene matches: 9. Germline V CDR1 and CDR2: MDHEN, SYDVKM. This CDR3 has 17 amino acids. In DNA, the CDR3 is TGTGCCAGCAGTTTACCCAGGTTGACAGGGGGGAATCAGCCCCAGCATTTT. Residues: CASSLPRLTGGNQPQHF.

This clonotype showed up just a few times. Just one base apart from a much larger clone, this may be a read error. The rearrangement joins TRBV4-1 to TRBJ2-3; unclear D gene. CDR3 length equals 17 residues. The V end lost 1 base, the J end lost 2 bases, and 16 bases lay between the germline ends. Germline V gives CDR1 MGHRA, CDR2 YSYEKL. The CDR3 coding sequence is TGCGCCAGCAGCCAAGCCCCAGGACCGCCCCCCACAGATACGCAGTATTTT. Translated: CASSQAPGPPPTDTQYF.

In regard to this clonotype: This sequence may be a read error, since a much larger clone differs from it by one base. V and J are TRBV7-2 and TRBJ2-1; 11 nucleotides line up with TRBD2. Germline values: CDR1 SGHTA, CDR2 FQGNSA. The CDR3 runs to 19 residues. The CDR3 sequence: CASSLAGTSGAISYDEQFF. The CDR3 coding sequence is TGTGCCAGCAGCTTAGCCGGGACTAGCGGAGCCATATCCTACGATGAGCAGTTCTTC.

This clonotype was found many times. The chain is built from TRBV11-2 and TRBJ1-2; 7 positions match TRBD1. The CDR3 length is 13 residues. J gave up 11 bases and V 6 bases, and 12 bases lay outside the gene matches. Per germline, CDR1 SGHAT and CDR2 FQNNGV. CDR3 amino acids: CASRPLTGIGYTF. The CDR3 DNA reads TGTGCCAGCAGGCCACTGACAGGGATTGGTTACACCTTC.

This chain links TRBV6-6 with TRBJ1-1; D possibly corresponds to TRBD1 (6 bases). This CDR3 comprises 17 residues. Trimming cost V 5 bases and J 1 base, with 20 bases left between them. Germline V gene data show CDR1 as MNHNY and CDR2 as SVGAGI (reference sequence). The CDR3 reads CASSLLYGTTRNTEAFF. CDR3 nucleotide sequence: TGTGCCAGCAGTCTTTTGTACGGGACAACTCGGAACACTGAAGCTTTCTTT.

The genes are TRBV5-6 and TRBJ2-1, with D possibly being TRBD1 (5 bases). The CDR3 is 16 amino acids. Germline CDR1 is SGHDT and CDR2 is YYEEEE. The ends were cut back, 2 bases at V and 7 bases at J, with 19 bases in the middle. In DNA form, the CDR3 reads TGTGCCAGCAGCTTCGCCCCCCGGCAGGGTGGGAATGAGCAGTTCTTC. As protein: CASSFAPRQGGNEQFF. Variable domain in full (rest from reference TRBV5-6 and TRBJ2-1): DAGVTQSPTHLIKTRGQQVTLRCSPKSGHDTVSWYQQALGQGPQFIFQYYEEEERQRGNFPDRFSGHQFPNYSSELNVNALLLGDSALYLCASSFAPRQGGNEQFFGPGTRLTVL.

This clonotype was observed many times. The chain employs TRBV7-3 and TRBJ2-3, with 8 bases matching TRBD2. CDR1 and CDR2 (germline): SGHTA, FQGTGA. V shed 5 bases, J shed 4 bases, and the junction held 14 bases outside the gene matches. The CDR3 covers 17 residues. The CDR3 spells CASSPTGLVVGSDTQYF. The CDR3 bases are TGTGCCAGCAGCCCCACGGGACTAGTCGTAGGTTCAGATACGCAGTATTTT. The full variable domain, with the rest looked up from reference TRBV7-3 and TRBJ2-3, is GAGVSQTPSNKVTEKGKYVELRCDPISGHTALYWYRQSLGQGPEFLIYFQGTGAADDSGLPNDRFFAVRPEGSVSTLKIQRTERGDSAVYLCASSPTGLVVGSDTQYFGPGTRLTVL.

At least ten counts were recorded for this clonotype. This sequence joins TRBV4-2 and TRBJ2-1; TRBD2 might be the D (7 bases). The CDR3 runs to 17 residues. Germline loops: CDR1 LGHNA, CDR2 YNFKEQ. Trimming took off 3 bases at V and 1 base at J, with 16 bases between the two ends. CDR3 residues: CASSQVVGGPSYNEQFF. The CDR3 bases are TGTGCCAGCAGCCAGGTCGTCGGGGGGCCGTCCTACAATGAGCAGTTCTTC.